Listed here are 2 T cell receptor beta chains from one sample, sequenced in a study of OX40 agonist ivuxolimab in advanced cancers. Sequencing used immunoSEQ multiplex PCR; TCRdb keeps in-frame clones, though not all of them. The sample carries roughly 53,000 clones, roughly 88% recorded once. Sequencing was performed on CD4+ or CD8+ T cells sorted from blood, taken in a trial of the OX40 agonist ivuxolimab. These receptors all come from an adult with an advanced solid tumor such as melanoma, head and neck, liver or kidney cancer.

CDR3 residues: CASRRGEGNSPLHF. CDR3 sequence (DNA): TGTGCCAGCCGGAGGGGGGAAGGTAATTCACCCCTCCACTTT. This chain uses TRBV19 with TRBJ1-6, with D possibly TRBD1 on 6 matching bases. CDR3 length: 14 amino acids. Germline V CDR1 and CDR2: LNHDA, SQIVND (reference sequence). Trimming removed 9 bases from V and 6 bases from J, with 15 bases in between.

This clone has more than one count but fewer than ten. The chain links TRBV2 to TRBJ1-3; D may be TRBD1 (6 bases). The CDR3 extends over 14 amino acids. CDR1 and CDR2 from the germline V gene are SNHLY and FYNNEI. Trimming removed 2 bases at V and 2 bases at J, with 7 bases between. The CDR3 DNA follows: TGTGCCAGCAGTGAATGGGGGCCTGGAAACACCATATATTTT. This codes for CASSEWGPGNTIYF.